This section outlines one T cell receptor (beta chain) sequence together with its context. The repertoire was sequenced with immunoSEQ multiplex PCR; TCRdb's copy has only in-frame clones and lacks some. The sample records under 55,000 clones, roughly 94% being singletons. This sample was included in a study of T cell changes during pregnancy in multiple sclerosis. CDR1 SGHRS and CDR2 YFSETQ come from the germline V gene. The ends were cut back, 4 bases at V and 8 bases at J, with 15 bases in the middle. CDR3 length: 14 amino acids. Sequencing was performed on CD4+ T cells from peripheral blood mononuclear cells, taken in the third trimester of pregnancy. This TCR derives from a female donor with multiple sclerosis, enrolled in a pregnancy study. The V call is TRBV5-1, the J call TRBJ1-4; D perhaps matches TRBD1 (5 bases). The CDR3 region has the DNA TGCGCCAGCAGCCCTGGGGGGGTTAGAGAAAAACTGTTTTTT. It specifies CASSPGGVREKLFF.